The entry that follows covers one T cell receptor beta chain sequence. An end of the junction differs from the germline gene, which may be a read error. This entry comes from a study of cytomegalovirus exposure and HLA in healthy donors. Germline V gene data show CDR1 as SGHRS and CDR2 as YFSETQ. The length of the CDR3 is 18 residues. Assay: immunoSEQ multiplex PCR; the TCRdb copy retains only in-frame clones and omits some. This sample has 120,000 to 150,000 clones, with just over 90% found just once. Sequenced: PBMCs. The chain is built from TRBV5-1 and TRBJ2-3; 13 nucleotides line up with TRBD2. The receptor comes from a man between 18 and 29 years old in good health and CMV-seronegative. Here the CDR3 DNA reads TGCGCCAGCAGTTTGGCACTAGCGGGAGGGCTACTTCGAGATACGCAGTATTTT. This codes for CASSLALAGGLLRDTQYF.